A selection of T cell receptor beta chains follows, all from one sample in a study of cytomegalovirus exposure and HLA in healthy donors. Data came from immunoSEQ multiplex PCR; TCRdb stores just in-frame clones and leaves some out. Here the sample spans 120,000 or so clones, over 65% being singletons. The sequencing input was PBMCs. The receptors originated from a woman between 50 and 59 years old in good health and CMV-seropositive. The CDR3 runs from the conserved cysteine through the conserved F or W. Fields, in order: clone size, J gene, V gene, D gene, CDR3 DNA, CDR3 protein. The D gene is left open where the match is weak. Clone size is stated in some rows and not others, as once, few, many or a class when expanded.

once,TRBJ1-5,TRBV28,.,TGTGCCAGCAGTTTCGGCGGACAGTTGAACCTGCCCCAGCATTTT,CASSFGGQLNLPQHF
.,TRBJ2-7,TRBV7-6,.,TGTGCCAGCAGCTCCCGCCAGGCCTCCTACGAGCAGTACTTC,CASSSRQASYEQYF
few,TRBJ1-2,TRBV5-6,.,TGTGCCAGCAGCTTGGATCGATCAGTCGGGGGCTACACCTTC,CASSLDRSVGGYTF
once,TRBJ1-1,TRBV30,TRBD1,TGTGCCTGGAGTGTTCGGACAGGGGGATTAAACACTGAAGCTTTCTTT,CAWSVRTGGLNTEAFF
.,TRBJ2-3,TRBV2,.,TGTGCCAGCAGGGCTTTAGCGGTACGGGGCACAGATACGCAGTATTTT,CASRALAVRGTDTQYF
.,TRBJ1-5,TRBV30,.,TGTGCCTGGAGTATGAGAGGAATTCAGCCCCAGCATTTT,CAWSMRGIQPQHF
.,TRBJ1-1,TRBV5-1,.,TGCGCCAGCAGCATTGAACAGCTGAACACTGAAGCTTTCTTT,CASSIEQLNTEAFF
.,TRBJ1-1,TRBV6-1,.,TGTGCCAGCATAGAAGTGGTCGCTGAAGCTTTCTTT,CASIEVVAEAFF
.,TRBJ2-7,TRBV9,.,TGTGCCAGCAGCCCGGCGGGCCTGTACGAGCAGTACTTC,CASSPAGLYEQYF
.,TRBJ2-7,TRBV7-9,TRBD1,TGTGCCAGCAGGGCGTCGGGACAGGGAATCAGGGAGCAGTACTTC,CASRASGQGIREQYF
.,TRBJ1-2,TRBV20-1,.,TGCAGTGCTAGAGCGTCGAGGGGCTACACCTTC,CSARASRGYTF
.,TRBJ2-2,TRBV4-1,.,TGCGCCAGCAGCCAGGGACTGTACCCCGGGGAGCTGTTTTTT,CASSQGLYPGELFF
.,TRBJ2-1,TRBV7-3,TRBD1,TGTGCCAGCAGCTCACAGGGGGCGAGTGATGAGCAGTTCTTC,CASSSQGASDEQFF
.,TRBJ2-3,TRBV29-1,.,TGCAGCGTTACCACAGGGTTCACTAGCACAGATACGCAGTATTTT,CSVTTGFTSTDTQYF
.,TRBJ1-2,TRBV4-3,.,TGCGCCAGCAGCCAAGGGGGCGGACATAACTATGGCTACACCTTC,CASSQGGGHNYGYTF
.,TRBJ1-2,TRBV28,.,TGTGCCAGCAGTCTTCGCGGTGCCCTCTCCTACGGCTACACCTTC,CASSLRGALSYGYTF
.,TRBJ2-7,TRBV28,TRBD1,TGTGCCAGCAGGGGTACCGGGACAGGAGCCTACGAGCAGTACTTC,CASRGTGTGAYEQYF
.,TRBJ1-1,TRBV5-4,.,TGTGCCAGCAGCTTGGGACAGGCGAACACTGAAGCTTTCTTT,CASSLGQANTEAFF
.,TRBJ2-7,TRBV7-9,.,TGTGCCAGCAGCTTAGTTGGAGCGGAGGGGTACGAGCAGTACTTC,CASSLVGAEGYEQYF
few,TRBJ2-3,TRBV11-2,.,TGTGCCAGCAGCTTAGGGGCAGCAGATACGCAGTATTTT,CASSLGAADTQYF
few,TRBJ2-1,TRBV28,TRBD2,TGTGCCAGCAGTAGGGGACTAGCGGGCTCCTACAATGAGCAGTTCTTC,CASSRGLAGSYNEQFF
.,TRBJ1-2,TRBV27,TRBD1,TGTGCCAGCAAGGGACAGGGGAATGGCTACACCTTC,CASKGQGNGYTF
few,TRBJ1-5,TRBV7-6,TRBD1,TGTGCCAGCAGCCGCGGACAGGGTTGGAGTCAGCCCCAGCATTTT,CASSRGQGWSQPQHF
.,TRBJ1-2,TRBV18,TRBD1,TGTGCCAGCTCACTTAACCGACAGGGAGCTAACTATGGCTACACCTTC,CASSLNRQGANYGYTF
once,TRBJ2-5,TRBV4-3,.,TGCGCCAGCAGCCAAGACCCCAGGCAAGAGACCCAGTACTTC,CASSQDPRQETQYF
.,TRBJ1-1,TRBV9,.,TGTGCCAGCAGCGTAGAGGACCTCGGGGAGGCTTTCTTT,CASSVEDLGEAFF
.,TRBJ2-1,TRBV19,.,TGTGCCAGTAGTACAGCGCCCAATGAGCAGTTCTTC,CASSTAPNEQFF
.,TRBJ1-5,TRBV9,.,TGTGCCAGCAGCGTATCACCGGGGGTCAATCAGCCCCAGCATTTT,CASSVSPGVNQPQHF
once,TRBJ1-4,TRBV4-3,TRBD1,TGCGCCAGCAGCCAGACAGGGTGGGGGAATGAAAAACTGTTTTTT,CASSQTGWGNEKLFF
.,TRBJ2-7,TRBV28,TRBD1,TGTGCCAGCAGTTGGGGGACAGGGGTCGAGCAGTACTTC,CASSWGTGVEQYF
few,TRBJ2-5,TRBV11-2,.,TGTGCCAGCAGCTTCGGGAGTCAGGAGACCCAGTACTTC,CASSFGSQETQYF